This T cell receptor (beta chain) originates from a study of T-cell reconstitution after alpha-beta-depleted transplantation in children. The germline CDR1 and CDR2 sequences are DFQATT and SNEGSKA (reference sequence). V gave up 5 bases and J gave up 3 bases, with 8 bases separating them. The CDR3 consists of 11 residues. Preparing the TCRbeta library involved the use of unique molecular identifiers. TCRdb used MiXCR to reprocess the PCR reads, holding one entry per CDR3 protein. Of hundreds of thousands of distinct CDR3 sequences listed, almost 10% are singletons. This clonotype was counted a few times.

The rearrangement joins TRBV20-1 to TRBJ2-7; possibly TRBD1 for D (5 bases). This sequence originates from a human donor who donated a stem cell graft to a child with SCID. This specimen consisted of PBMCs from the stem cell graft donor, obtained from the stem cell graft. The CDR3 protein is CSAQTGYEQYF. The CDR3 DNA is TGCAGTGCTCAAACAGGCTACGAGCAGTACTTC.